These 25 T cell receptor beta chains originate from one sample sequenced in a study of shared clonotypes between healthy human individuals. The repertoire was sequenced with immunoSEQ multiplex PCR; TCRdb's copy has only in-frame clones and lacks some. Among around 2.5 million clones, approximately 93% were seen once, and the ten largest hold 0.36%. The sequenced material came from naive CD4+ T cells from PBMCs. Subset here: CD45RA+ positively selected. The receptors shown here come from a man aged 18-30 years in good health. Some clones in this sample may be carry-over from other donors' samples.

CDR3 protein: CASSQDMSGRAKNIQYF. CDR3 sequence (DNA): TGCGCCAGCAGCCAAGATATGTCAGGGAGGGCCAAAAACATTCAGTACTTC. The chain recombines TRBV4-1 with TRBJ2-4; perhaps TRBD2 as D (6 bases). The CDR3 contains 17 residues. Germline V gives CDR1 MGHRA, CDR2 YSYEKL. Trimming took off 0 bases at V and 1 base at J, with 13 bases between the two ends.

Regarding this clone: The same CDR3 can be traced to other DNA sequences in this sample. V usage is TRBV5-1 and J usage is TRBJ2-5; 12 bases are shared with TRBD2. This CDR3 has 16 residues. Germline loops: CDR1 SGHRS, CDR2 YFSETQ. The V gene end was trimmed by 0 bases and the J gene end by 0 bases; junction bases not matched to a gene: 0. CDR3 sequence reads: CASSLGTSGNQETQYF. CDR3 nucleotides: TGCGCCAGCAGCTTGGGGACTAGCGGGAACCAAGAGACCCAGTACTTC.

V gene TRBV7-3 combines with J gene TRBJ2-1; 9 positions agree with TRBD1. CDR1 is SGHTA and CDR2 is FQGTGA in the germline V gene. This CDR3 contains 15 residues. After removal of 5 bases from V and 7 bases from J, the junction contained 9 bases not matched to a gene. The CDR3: CASSDPGTGRNEQFF. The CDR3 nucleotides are TGTGCCAGCAGCGACCCCGGGACAGGGCGAAATGAGCAGTTCTTC.

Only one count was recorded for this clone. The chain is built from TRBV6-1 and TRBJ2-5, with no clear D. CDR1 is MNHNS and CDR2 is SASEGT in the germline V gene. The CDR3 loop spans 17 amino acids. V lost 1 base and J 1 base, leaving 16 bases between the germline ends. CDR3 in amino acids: CASSEVFSGLVQETQYF. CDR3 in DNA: TGTGCCAGCAGTGAAGTTTTTTCGGGCCTAGTCCAAGAGACCCAGTACTTC.

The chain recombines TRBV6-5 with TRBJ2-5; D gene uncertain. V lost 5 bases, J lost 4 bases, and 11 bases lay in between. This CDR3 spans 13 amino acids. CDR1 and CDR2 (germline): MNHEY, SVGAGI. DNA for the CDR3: TGTGCCAGCAGTCCCCTCACGGTAGAGACCCAGTACTTC. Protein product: CASSPLTVETQYF.

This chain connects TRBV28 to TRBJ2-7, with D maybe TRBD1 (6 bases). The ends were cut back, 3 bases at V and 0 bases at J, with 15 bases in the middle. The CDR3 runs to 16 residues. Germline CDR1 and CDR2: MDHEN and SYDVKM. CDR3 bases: TGTGCCAGCAGTTTCGCAGGGGCTGAAAGCTCCTACGAGCAGTACTTC. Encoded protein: CASSFAGAESSYEQYF.

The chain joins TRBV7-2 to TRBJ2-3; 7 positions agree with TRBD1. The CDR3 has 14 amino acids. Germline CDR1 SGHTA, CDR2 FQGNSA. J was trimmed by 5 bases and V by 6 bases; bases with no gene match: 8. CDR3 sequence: CASRPGGPGDTQYF. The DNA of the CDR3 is TGTGCCAGCAGACCAGGGGGTCCGGGAGATACGCAGTATTTT.

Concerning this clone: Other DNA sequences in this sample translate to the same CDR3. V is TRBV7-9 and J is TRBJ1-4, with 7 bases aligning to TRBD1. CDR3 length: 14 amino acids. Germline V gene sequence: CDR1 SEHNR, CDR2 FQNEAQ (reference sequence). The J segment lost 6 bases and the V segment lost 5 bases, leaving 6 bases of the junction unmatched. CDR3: CASSPDRWDEKLFF. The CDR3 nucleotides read TGTGCCAGCAGCCCGGACAGGTGGGATGAAAAACTGTTTTTT.

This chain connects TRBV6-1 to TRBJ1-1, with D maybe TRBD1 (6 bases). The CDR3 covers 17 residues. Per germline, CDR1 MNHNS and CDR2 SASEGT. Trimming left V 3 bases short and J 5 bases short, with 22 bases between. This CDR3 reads CASSEASLGHIGTEAFF. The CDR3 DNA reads TGTGCCAGCAGTGAGGCTTCACTGGGACACATTGGTACTGAAGCTTTCTTT.

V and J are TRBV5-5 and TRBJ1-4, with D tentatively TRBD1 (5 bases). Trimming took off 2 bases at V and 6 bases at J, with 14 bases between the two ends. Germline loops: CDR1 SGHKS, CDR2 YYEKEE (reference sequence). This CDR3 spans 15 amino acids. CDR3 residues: CASSFGPGVDEKLFF. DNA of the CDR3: TGTGCCAGCAGCTTCGGACCGGGGGTAGATGAAAAACTGTTTTTT.

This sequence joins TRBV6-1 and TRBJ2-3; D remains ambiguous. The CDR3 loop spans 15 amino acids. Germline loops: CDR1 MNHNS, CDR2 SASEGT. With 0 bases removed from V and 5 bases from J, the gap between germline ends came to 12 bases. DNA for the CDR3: TGTGCCAGCAGTGAAGCATGGGCCTTCGGAGATACGCAGTATTTT. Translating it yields CASSEAWAFGDTQYF.

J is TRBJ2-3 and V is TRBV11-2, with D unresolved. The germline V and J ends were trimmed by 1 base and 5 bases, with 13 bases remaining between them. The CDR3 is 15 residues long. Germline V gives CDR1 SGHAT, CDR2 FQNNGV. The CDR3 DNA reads TGTGCCAGCAGCTTAGGTCGGACCTCCAGAGATACGCAGTATTTT. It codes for CASSLGRTSRDTQYF.

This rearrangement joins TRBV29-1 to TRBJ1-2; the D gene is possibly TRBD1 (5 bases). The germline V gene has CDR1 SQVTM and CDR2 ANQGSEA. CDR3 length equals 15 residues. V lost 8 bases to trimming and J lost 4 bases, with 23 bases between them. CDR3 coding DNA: TGCAGCCCGGCGAGGGGAGCCCAGCTTGGCTATGGCTACACCTTC. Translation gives CSPARGAQLGYGYTF.

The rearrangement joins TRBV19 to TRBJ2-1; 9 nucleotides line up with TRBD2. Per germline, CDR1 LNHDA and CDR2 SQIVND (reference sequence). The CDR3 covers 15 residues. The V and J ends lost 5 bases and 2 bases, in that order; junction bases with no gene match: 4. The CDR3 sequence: CASSYSGSTYNEQFF. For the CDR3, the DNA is TGTGCCAGTAGTTATAGCGGGAGTACCTACAATGAGCAGTTCTTC.

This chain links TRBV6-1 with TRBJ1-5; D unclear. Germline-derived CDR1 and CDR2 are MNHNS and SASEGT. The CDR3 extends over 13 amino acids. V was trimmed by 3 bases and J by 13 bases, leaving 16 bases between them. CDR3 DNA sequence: TGTGCCAGCAGTGAGGGCCTTATAGGGCCGCAGCATTTT. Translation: CASSEGLIGPQHF.

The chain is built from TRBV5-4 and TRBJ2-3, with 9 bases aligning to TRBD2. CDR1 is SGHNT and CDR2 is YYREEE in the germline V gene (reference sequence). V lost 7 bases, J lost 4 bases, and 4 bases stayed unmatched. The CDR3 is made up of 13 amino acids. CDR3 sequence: CASAGGPPDTQYF. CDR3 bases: TGTGCCAGCGCGGGAGGGCCGCCAGATACGCAGTATTTT.

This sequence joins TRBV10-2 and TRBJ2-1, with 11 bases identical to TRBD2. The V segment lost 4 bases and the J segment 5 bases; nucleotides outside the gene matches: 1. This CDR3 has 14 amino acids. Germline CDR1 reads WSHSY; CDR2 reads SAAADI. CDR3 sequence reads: CASSAGLADNEQFF. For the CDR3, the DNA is TGCGCCAGCAGTGCGGGACTAGCGGACAATGAGCAGTTCTTC.

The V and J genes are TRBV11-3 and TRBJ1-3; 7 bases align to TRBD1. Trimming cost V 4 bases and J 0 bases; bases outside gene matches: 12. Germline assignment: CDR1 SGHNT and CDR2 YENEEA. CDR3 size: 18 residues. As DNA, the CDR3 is TGTGCCAGCAGCTCCCGAGACAGGGTTCGAAGCTCTGGAAACACCATATATTTT. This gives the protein CASSSRDRVRSSGNTIYF.

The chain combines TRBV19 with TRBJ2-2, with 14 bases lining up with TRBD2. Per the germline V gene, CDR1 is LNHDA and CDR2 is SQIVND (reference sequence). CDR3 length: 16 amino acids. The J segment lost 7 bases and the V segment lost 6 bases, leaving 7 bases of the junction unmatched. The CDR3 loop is CASSLLGLAGGGELFF. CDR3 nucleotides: TGTGCCAGTAGCCTCCTCGGACTAGCGGGAGGCGGGGAGCTGTTTTTT.

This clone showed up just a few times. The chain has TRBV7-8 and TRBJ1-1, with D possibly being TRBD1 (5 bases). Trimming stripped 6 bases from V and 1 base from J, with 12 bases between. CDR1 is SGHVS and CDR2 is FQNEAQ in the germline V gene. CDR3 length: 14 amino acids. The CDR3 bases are TGTGCCAGCAGGTCCGACAGCAAGAACACTGAAGCTTTCTTT. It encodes CASRSDSKNTEAFF.

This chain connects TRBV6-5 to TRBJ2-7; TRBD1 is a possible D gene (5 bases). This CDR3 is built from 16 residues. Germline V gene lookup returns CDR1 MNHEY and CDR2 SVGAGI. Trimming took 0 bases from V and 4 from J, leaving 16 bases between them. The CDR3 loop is CASSYSRTRLGYEQYF. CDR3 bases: TGTGCCAGCAGTTACTCTCGGACACGTCTGGGATACGAGCAGTACTTC.

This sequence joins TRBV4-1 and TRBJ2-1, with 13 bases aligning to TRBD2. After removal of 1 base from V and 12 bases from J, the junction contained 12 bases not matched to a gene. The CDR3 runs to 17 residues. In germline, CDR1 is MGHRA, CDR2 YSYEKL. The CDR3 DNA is TGCGCCAGCAGCCAAGGCAGATGGAAGACTAGCGGGGGGACGCAGTTCTTC. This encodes CASSQGRWKTSGGTQFF.

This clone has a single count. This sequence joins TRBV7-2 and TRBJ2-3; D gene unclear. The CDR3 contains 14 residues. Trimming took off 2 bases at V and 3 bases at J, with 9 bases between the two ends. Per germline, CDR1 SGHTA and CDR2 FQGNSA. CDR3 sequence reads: CASSLLPLTDTQYF. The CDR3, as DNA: TGTGCCAGCAGCTTACTCCCGCTGACAGATACGCAGTATTTT.

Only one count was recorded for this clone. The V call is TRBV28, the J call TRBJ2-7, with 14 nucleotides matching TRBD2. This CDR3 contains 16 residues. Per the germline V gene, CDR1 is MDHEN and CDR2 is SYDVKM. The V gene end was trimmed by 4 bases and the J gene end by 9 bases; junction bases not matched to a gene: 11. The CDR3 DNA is TGTGCCAGCAGTTCACCGGGACTAGCGGGGGTGGTGGCGCAGTACTTC. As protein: CASSSPGLAGVVAQYF.

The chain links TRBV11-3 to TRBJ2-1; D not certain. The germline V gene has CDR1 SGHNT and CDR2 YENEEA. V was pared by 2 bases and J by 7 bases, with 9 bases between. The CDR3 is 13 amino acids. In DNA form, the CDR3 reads TGTGCCAGCAGCTTAAACCGACTTAATGAGCAGTTCTTC. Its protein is CASSLNRLNEQFF.